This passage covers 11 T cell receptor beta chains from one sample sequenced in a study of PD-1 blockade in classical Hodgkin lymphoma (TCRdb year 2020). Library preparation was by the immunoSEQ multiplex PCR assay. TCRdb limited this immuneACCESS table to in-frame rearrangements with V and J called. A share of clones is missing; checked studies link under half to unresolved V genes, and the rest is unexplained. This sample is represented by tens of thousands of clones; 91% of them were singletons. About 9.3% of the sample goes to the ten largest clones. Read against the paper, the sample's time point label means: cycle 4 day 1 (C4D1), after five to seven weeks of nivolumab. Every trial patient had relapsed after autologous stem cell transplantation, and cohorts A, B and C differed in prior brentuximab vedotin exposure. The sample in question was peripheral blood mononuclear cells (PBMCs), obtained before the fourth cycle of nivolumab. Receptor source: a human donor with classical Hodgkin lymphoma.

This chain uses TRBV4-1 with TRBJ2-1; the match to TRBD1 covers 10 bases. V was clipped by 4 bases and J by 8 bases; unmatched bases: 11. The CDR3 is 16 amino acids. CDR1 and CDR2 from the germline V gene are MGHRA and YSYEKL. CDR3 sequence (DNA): TGCGCCAGCAGCCCGACAGGGGGCTTTTCGATCCATGAGCAGTTCTTC. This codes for CASSPTGGFSIHEQFF.

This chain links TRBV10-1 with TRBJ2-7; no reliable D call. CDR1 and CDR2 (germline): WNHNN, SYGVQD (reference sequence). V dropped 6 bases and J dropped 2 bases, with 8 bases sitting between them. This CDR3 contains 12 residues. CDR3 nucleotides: TGCGCCAGCAGCCAGTCCACCTACGAGCAGTACTTC. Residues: CASSQSTYEQYF.

CDR3 in DNA: TGTGCCACAACGGAATGGGGTGAGCAAGAGACCCAGTACTTC. This translates into CATTEWGEQETQYF. V is TRBV2 and J is TRBJ2-5; no clear D gene. From germline, CDR1 is SNHLY and CDR2 FYNNEI. This CDR3 comprises 14 residues. The ends were cut back, 10 bases at V and 2 bases at J, with 17 bases in the middle.

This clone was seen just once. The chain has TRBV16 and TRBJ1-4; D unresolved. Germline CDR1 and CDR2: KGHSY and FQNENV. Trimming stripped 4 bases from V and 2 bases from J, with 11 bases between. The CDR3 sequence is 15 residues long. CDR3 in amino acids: CASSPSMETNEKLFF. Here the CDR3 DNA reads TGTGCCAGCAGCCCTTCGATGGAGACTAATGAAAAACTGTTTTTT.

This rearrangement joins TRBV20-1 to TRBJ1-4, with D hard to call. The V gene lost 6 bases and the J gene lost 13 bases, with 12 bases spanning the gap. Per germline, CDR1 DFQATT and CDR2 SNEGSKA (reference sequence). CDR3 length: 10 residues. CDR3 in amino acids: CSARYGGLFF. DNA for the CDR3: TGCAGTGCGAGATATGGAGGACTGTTTTTT.

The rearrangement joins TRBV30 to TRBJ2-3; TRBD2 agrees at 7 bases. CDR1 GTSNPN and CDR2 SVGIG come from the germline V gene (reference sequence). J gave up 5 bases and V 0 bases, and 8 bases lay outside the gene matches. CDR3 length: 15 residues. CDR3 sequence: CAWSVGSGEGDTQYF. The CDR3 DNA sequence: TGTGCCTGGAGTGTAGGCAGCGGGGAGGGAGATACGCAGTATTTT. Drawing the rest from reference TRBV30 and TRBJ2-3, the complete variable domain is SQTIHQWPATLVQPVGSPLSLECTVEGTSNPNLYWYRQAAGRGLQLLFYSVGIGQISSEVPQNLSASRPQDRQFILSSKKLLLSDSGFYLCAWSVGSGEGDTQYFGPGTRLTVL.

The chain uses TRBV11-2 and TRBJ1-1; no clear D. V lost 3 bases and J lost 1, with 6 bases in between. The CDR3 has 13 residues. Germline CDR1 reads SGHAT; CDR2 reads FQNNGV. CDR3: CASSFWGNTEAFF. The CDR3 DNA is TGTGCCAGCAGCTTCTGGGGGAACACTGAAGCTTTCTTT.

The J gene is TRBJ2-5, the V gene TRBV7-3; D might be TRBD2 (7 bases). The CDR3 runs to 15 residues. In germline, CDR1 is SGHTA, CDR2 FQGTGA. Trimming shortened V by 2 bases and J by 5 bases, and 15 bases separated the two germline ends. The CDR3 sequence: CASSLGRGEYETQYF. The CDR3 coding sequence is TGTGCCAGCAGCTTAGGGAGGGGGGAATATGAGACCCAGTACTTC. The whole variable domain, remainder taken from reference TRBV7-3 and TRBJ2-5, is GAGVSQTPSNKVTEKGKYVELRCDPISGHTALYWYRQSLGQGPEFLIYFQGTGAADDSGLPNDRFFAVRPEGSVSTLKIQRTERGDSAVYLCASSLGRGEYETQYFGPGTRLLVL.

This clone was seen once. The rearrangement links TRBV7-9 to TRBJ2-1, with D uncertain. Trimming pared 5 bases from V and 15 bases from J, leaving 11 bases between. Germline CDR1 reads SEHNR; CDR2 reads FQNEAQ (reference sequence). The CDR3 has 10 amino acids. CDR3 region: CASSDLELFF. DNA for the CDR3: TGTGCCAGCAGCGATTTAGAGTTGTTCTTC.

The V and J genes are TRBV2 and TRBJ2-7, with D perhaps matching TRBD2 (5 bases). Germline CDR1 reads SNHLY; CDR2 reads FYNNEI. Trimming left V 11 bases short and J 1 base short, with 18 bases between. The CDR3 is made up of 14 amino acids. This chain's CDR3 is CAGSPAGFSYEQYF. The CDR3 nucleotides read TGTGCCGGATCTCCGGCGGGCTTTTCCTACGAGCAGTACTTC.

The DNA for the CDR3 is TGTGCCAGCAGCAGAACAGGGTCGAGGTCTGAAGCTTTCTTT. Its protein product is CASSRTGSRSEAFF. The chain carries TRBV7-6 and TRBJ1-1; possibly TRBD1 for D (6 bases). The CDR3 spans 14 residues. V was cut by 5 bases and J by 6 bases, with 16 bases left in between. In germline, CDR1 is SGHVS, CDR2 FNYEAQ.